A single TCR beta chain is shown here with its context. These data belong to a study of cytomegalovirus exposure and HLA in healthy donors. The V and J ends lost 5 bases and 4 bases, in that order; junction bases with no gene match: 4. The length of the CDR3 is 13 residues. CDR1 is SNHLY, CDR2 FYNNEI, per germline. Data came from immunoSEQ multiplex PCR; TCRdb stores just in-frame clones and leaves some out. The sample includes 200,000 or so clones, 84% of them seen just once. The chain recombines TRBV2 with TRBJ1-1, with 7 bases matching TRBD1. This receptor was identified in a woman in her twenties or thirties in good health and CMV-seropositive. Sequenced material: PBMCs. The CDR3 reads CASSRDSLTEAFF. CDR3 in DNA: TGTGCCAGCAGTAGGGACAGTCTCACTGAAGCTTTCTTT.